Below are 13 T cell receptor beta chains sequenced from a single sample in a study of T cell changes during pregnancy in multiple sclerosis. TCRdb's table, derived via immunoSEQ multiplex PCR, lists solely in-frame clones and lacks some. The table shows 40,000 or so clones, with roughly 87% occurring only once. Specimen: CD8+ T cells from peripheral blood mononuclear cells, collected in the first trimester of pregnancy. Source of these receptors: a female donor with multiple sclerosis, enrolled in a pregnancy study.

The V and J genes are TRBV27 and TRBJ1-5, with TRBD1 identical over 7 bases. CDR1 and CDR2 from the germline V gene are MNHEY and SMNVEV (reference sequence). The CDR3 totals 16 residues. V dropped 0 bases and J dropped 4; count of bases not matched to a gene: 6. CDR3 loop: CASSLSPTGDNQPQHF. Here the CDR3 DNA reads TGTGCCAGCAGTTTATCCCCTACAGGGGATAATCAGCCCCAGCATTTT.

The chain has TRBV5-5 and TRBJ2-2; 8 bases are shared with TRBD2. The CDR3 runs 16 residues. V dropped 0 bases and J dropped 6; count of bases not matched to a gene: 7. Germline V gene lookup returns CDR1 SGHKS and CDR2 YYEKEE (reference sequence). CDR3 nucleotide sequence: TGTGCCAGCAGCTTGGATAGCCCCGGGGGGGCCGGGGAGCTGTTTTTT. It translates to CASSLDSPGGAGELFF.

The genes are TRBV27 and TRBJ2-1; a possible D gene is TRBD1 (5 bases). The CDR3 extends over 13 amino acids. Looked up from germline, CDR1 is MNHEY and CDR2 is SMNVEV (reference sequence). The V end was cut by 7 bases, the J end by 0 bases, with 7 bases between. CDR3 in DNA: TGTGCCAGCAAAGGGGACTCCTACAATGAGCAGTTCTTC. It encodes CASKGDSYNEQFF.

This chain joins TRBV7-9 and TRBJ2-4, with a tentative D call TRBD2 (5 bases). Germline CDR1 reads SEHNR; CDR2 reads FQNEAQ (reference sequence). V was shortened by 5 bases and J by 10 bases, with 15 bases between the two germline ends. This CDR3 comprises 13 residues. As DNA, the CDR3 is TGTGCCAGCAGCCCCCGGGATTCTCCGATTCAGTACTTC. This gives the protein CASSPRDSPIQYF.

The CDR3 loop is CAISEPTGVNTEAFF. CDR3 in DNA: TGTGCCATCAGTGAGCCGACAGGGGTGAACACTGAAGCTTTCTTT. The chain links TRBV10-3 to TRBJ1-1; TRBD1 aligns across 8 bases. Per germline, CDR1 ENHRY and CDR2 SYGVKD. V shed 2 bases and J 0 bases; nucleotides not matched to a gene: 2. This CDR3 comprises 15 residues.

The chain has TRBV27 and TRBJ1-2; 9 bases agree with TRBD1. The CDR3 length is 14 residues. Germline-derived CDR1 and CDR2 are MNHEY and SMNVEV (reference sequence). Trimming at V came to 3 bases and at J to 6 bases, leaving 5 bases not matched to a gene. CDR3 sequence: CASSLDRGRHGYTF. CDR3 nucleotide sequence: TGTGCCAGCAGTTTGGACAGGGGACGGCATGGCTACACCTTC.

This chain uses TRBV5-4 with TRBJ1-3; 10 nucleotides match TRBD1. J lost 4 bases, V lost 3 bases, and 7 bases had no gene match. The CDR3 is made up of 16 amino acids. CDR1 is SGHNT and CDR2 is YYREEE in the germline V gene (reference sequence). CDR3 in DNA: TGTGCCAGCAGCTCTCCGGGACAGGGGTCAGGAAACACCATATATTTT. This sequence encodes CASSSPGQGSGNTIYF.

The chain's CDR3 is CASSLLGLETEAFF. The CDR3 coding sequence is TGTGCCAGCAGCTTATTGGGGCTGGAGACTGAAGCTTTCTTT. The V and J genes are TRBV11-3 and TRBJ1-1; a weak D match, TRBD1 (5 bases). V dropped 2 bases and J dropped 5 bases, with 12 bases sitting between them. Germline CDR1 is SGHNT and CDR2 is YENEEA. CDR3 length: 14 amino acids.

This rearrangement joins TRBV7-2 to TRBJ1-2, with D perhaps TRBD1 (5 bases). The CDR3 consists of 13 residues. V shed 6 bases and J shed 12 bases, with 20 bases lying between them. The germline CDR1 and CDR2 sequences are SGHTA and FQGNSA. This CDR3 is CASSLRAGLGHTF. The CDR3 coding sequence is TGTGCCAGCAGTCTTAGGGCGGGGCTCGGTCACACCTTC.

The chain couples TRBV29-1 to TRBJ1-3; D not certain. Germline lookup yields CDR1 SQVTM and CDR2 ANQGSEA. This CDR3 contains 13 residues. Between the trimmed V and J ends, which lost 6 bases and 5 bases, there was a span of 14 bases. This CDR3 is CSVRPEARNTIYF. The CDR3 bases are TGCAGCGTACGGCCGGAGGCTAGAAACACCATATATTTT.

The chain couples TRBV5-6 to TRBJ1-2; D is possibly TRBD1 (5 bases). CDR3 length equals 12 residues. Trimming took off 7 bases at V and 4 bases at J, with 11 bases between the two ends. CDR1 and CDR2 from the germline V gene are SGHDT and YYEEEE. CDR3 bases: TGTGCCAGCCGCAGGGCCAGCTATGGCTACACCTTC. Protein: CASRRASYGYTF.

This clone was observed a few times. V is TRBV7-9 and J is TRBJ1-1, with D hard to call. The germline V and J ends were trimmed by 1 base and 5 bases, with 5 bases remaining between them. CDR3 length: 12 residues. Germline V CDR1 and CDR2: SEHNR, FQNEAQ (reference sequence). Here the CDR3 DNA reads TGTGCCAGCAGCTTAGGCAGGACTGAAGCTTTCTTT. Translation gives CASSLGRTEAFF. Looking up the rest from reference TRBV7-9 and TRBJ1-1 gives the full variable domain: DTGVSQNPRHKITKRGQNVTFRCDPISEHNRLYWYRQTLGQGPEFLTYFQNEAQLEKSRLLSDRFSAERPKGSFSTLEIQRTEQGDSAMYLCASSLGRTEAFFGQGTRLTVV.

The chain combines TRBV7-6 with TRBJ2-1; 11 nucleotides line up with TRBD2. CDR1 and CDR2 (germline): SGHVS, FNYEAQ. The V segment lost 1 base and the J segment 9 bases; nucleotides outside the gene matches: 14. CDR3 length: 18 residues. The CDR3 coding sequence is TGTGCCAGCAGCTTAGACCAAACTAGCGGGAGCTCAGTAAGTGAGCAGTTCTTC. Translating it yields CASSLDQTSGSSVSEQFF.